The 18 T cell receptor beta chains in this list originate from one sample, sequenced in a study of response to subunit inactivated influenza vaccine. TCRdb fed the RT-PCR reads into MiXCR, producing one record per CDR3 protein. Among about 170,000 distinct CDR3 sequences listed, 9.5% to 12% were seen once. The sequencing here drew on CD8+ T cells sorted from PBMCs, taken around 2 years after vaccination. The receptors here all came from a man between 50 and 75 years old who received an inactivated influenza vaccine.

This clonotype has only a few counts. V is TRBV10-3 and J is TRBJ1-2, with D perhaps TRBD1 (5 bases). Germline V gene sequence: CDR1 ENHRY, CDR2 SYGVKD. This CDR3 is built from 15 residues. Trimming removed 3 bases from V and 6 bases from J, with 17 bases in between. The CDR3: CAISDSGGWLDGYTF. Written as DNA, the CDR3 is TGTGCCATCAGTGATAGCGGGGGGTGGCTCGATGGCTACACCTTC.

V and J are TRBV25-1 and TRBJ2-2, with TRBD2 matching 8 bases. Germline V gene lookup returns CDR1 MGHDK and CDR2 SYGVNS. V lost 3 bases to trimming and J lost 4 bases; unmatched junction nucleotides: 16. CDR3 size: 19 residues. The CDR3 nucleotides are TGTGCCAGCAGTGACCTCCATGGACTTGGCGGGAGGCCCACCGGGGAGCTGTTTTTT. It codes for CASSDLHGLGGRPTGELFF.

The rearrangement links TRBV6-2 or TRBV6-3 to TRBJ1-3, with D uncertain. The CDR3 is 15 amino acids. The ends were cut back, 3 bases at V and 2 bases at J, with 11 bases in the middle. The germline V gene has CDR1 MNHEY and CDR2 SVGEGT. DNA for the CDR3: TGTGCCAGCAGTTATTGGGTGTTGGCTGGAAACACCATATATTTT. This translates into CASSYWVLAGNTIYF.

V usage is TRBV30 and J usage is TRBJ2-1; 7 positions agree with TRBD1. The CDR3 has 15 residues. The germline gives CDR1 GTSNPN, CDR2 SVGIG (reference sequence). The ends lost 1 base at V and 5 bases at J; junction bases unmatched: 8. DNA for the CDR3: TGTGCCTGGAGTGCCCTGCCCCAGGGGGACAATGAGCAGTTCTTC. Protein product: CAWSALPQGDNEQFF. The whole variable domain, filled in from reference TRBV30 and TRBJ2-1, reads SQTIHQWPATLVQPVGSPLSLECTVEGTSNPNLYWYRQAAGRGLQLLFYSVGIGQISSEVPQNLSASRPQDRQFILSSKKLLLSDSGFYLCAWSALPQGDNEQFFGPGTRLTVL.

The chain joins TRBV24-1 to TRBJ1-2, with TRBD1 matching 9 bases. CDR1 and CDR2 from the germline V gene are KGHDR and SFDVKD. The CDR3 sequence is 13 residues long. Germline trimming cut 5 bases from V and 7 bases from J; bases unmatched to any gene: 4. The CDR3 here is CATSGGQGIGYTF. The CDR3 coding sequence is TGTGCCACCAGTGGGGGACAGGGAATTGGCTACACCTTC.

The chain is built from TRBV7-9 and TRBJ2-7; 11 bases align to TRBD2. The V segment lost 2 bases and the J segment 4 bases; nucleotides outside the gene matches: 7. CDR3 size: 16 residues. Per germline, CDR1 SEHNR and CDR2 FQNEAQ (reference sequence). The CDR3 spells CASSLRTSGLRYEQYF. The CDR3 DNA is TGTGCCAGCAGCTTACGGACTAGCGGGCTGCGGTACGAGCAGTACTTC. Complete variable domain (other parts from reference TRBV7-9 and TRBJ2-7): DTGVSQNPRHKITKRGQNVTFRCDPISEHNRLYWYRQTLGQGPEFLTYFQNEAQLEKSRLLSDRFSAERPKGSFSTLEIQRTEQGDSAMYLCASSLRTSGLRYEQYFGPGTRLTVT.

This clonotype was counted many times. The chain couples TRBV30 to TRBJ2-7; 9 positions agree with TRBD1. CDR1 is GTSNPN, CDR2 SVGIG, per germline (reference sequence). Trimming cost V 1 base and J 5 bases; bases outside gene matches: 6. The CDR3 is made up of 14 amino acids. The CDR3: CAWSAGQGWNEQYF. As DNA, the CDR3 is TGTGCCTGGAGTGCTGGACAGGGGTGGAACGAGCAGTACTTC.

This clonotype has at least ten counts. The gene calls are TRBV29-1 and TRBJ2-5; 9 bases map to TRBD2. The germline gives CDR1 SQVTM, CDR2 ANQGSEA. Trimming cost V 2 bases and J 3 bases; bases outside gene matches: 4. The CDR3 consists of 14 residues. CDR3: CSVETRLAEETQYF. The CDR3 bases are TGCAGCGTTGAAACCAGACTAGCGGAAGAGACCCAGTACTTC.

This chain uses TRBV12-3 or TRBV12-4 with TRBJ1-2; D unclear. This CDR3 is 14 amino acids long. V was clipped by 3 bases and J by 3 bases, with 11 bases between them. Here the CDR3 reads CASSFDGRDYGYTF. Written as DNA, the CDR3 is TGTGCCAGCAGTTTCGATGGAAGGGACTATGGCTACACCTTC.

The rearrangement uses TRBV6-5 and TRBJ2-1; 13 positions match TRBD2. There are 15 residues in the CDR3. Germline V lookup: CDR1 MNHEY, CDR2 SVGAGI. The junction had 5 bases not matched to a gene; V was cut back by 3 bases and J by 9 bases. The CDR3 reads CASSYWTSGGGEQFF. The CDR3 nucleotides read TGTGCCAGCAGTTATTGGACTAGCGGGGGCGGTGAGCAGTTCTTC.

There are a few counts of this clonotype. J is TRBJ1-3 and V is TRBV20-1; D not resolved. Trimming stripped 0 bases from V and 4 bases from J, with 13 bases between. The CDR3 spans 15 residues. Germline CDR1 is DFQATT and CDR2 is SNEGSKA (reference sequence). CDR3 DNA: TGCAGTGCTAGAGATACGACGGCTCCGGGAAACACCATATATTTT. Protein: CSARDTTAPGNTIYF.

This clonotype was seen many times. The V and J genes are TRBV12-3 or TRBV12-4 and TRBJ2-3; 8 bases agree with TRBD1. V lost 6 bases to trimming and J lost 3 bases; unmatched junction nucleotides: 11. This CDR3 is 16 amino acids long. CDR3 in DNA: TGTGCCAGCAGAAGCCCGGACAGGGCAAATACAGATACGCAGTATTTT. It is translated as CASRSPDRANTDTQYF.

V is TRBV21-1 and J is TRBJ2-4; TRBD1 was called by the table and not checked on the DNA. TRBV21-1 constitutes a pseudogene. The CDR3 spans 17 residues. As DNA, the CDR3 is TGTGCCAGCAGCAAAGTAGTGACAGCTCTAGCCAAAAACATTCAGTACTTC. Protein: CASSKVVTALAKNIQYF.

The rearrangement links TRBV2 to TRBJ1-2; TRBD1 matches 7 bases. CDR1 SNHLY and CDR2 FYNNEI come from the germline V gene. V shed 4 bases, J shed 0 bases, and the junction held 5 bases outside the gene matches. This CDR3 is built from 15 residues. This CDR3 reads CASSGTGQTNYGYTF. The CDR3 coding sequence is TGTGCCAGCAGTGGGACAGGCCAGACTAACTATGGCTACACCTTC. Based on the CDR3 plus reference TRBV2 and TRBJ1-2, the full variable domain is EPEVTQTPSHQVTQMGQEVILRCVPISNHLYFYWYRQILGQKVEFLVSFYNNEISEKSEIFDDQFSVERPDGSNFTLKIRSTKLEDSAMYFCASSGTGQTNYGYTFGSGTRLTVV.

This clonotype has just a few counts. V gene TRBV6-1 combines with J gene TRBJ2-7, with D possibly matching TRBD1 (6 bases). This CDR3 region has 13 residues. Trimming took off 6 bases at V and 4 bases at J, with 13 bases between the two ends. The germline V gene has CDR1 MNHNS and CDR2 SASEGT. The CDR3, as DNA: TGTGCCAGCAGCCCTCTACAGGGATACGAGCAGTACTTC. Translation gives CASSPLQGYEQYF.

The chain joins TRBV19 to TRBJ2-1; D is unresolved. This CDR3 contains 15 residues. CDR1 LNHDA and CDR2 SQIVND come from the germline V gene (reference sequence). Trimming removed 1 base from V and 4 bases from J, with 11 bases in between. CDR3 in amino acids: CASSIVFTTYNEQFF. In nucleotides, the CDR3 is TGTGCCAGTAGTATAGTCTTTACAACTTACAATGAGCAGTTCTTC.

The chain joins TRBV5-4 to TRBJ2-1; maybe TRBD2 (5 bases). Trimming removed 4 bases from V and 2 bases from J, with 13 bases in between. CDR3 size: 15 residues. Per the germline V gene, CDR1 is SGHNT and CDR2 is YYREEE (reference sequence). This CDR3 is CASSPEDQTYNEQFF. In DNA form, the CDR3 reads TGTGCCAGCAGCCCGGAGGACCAAACCTACAATGAGCAGTTCTTC.

This clonotype appeared a few times. The rearrangement joins TRBV25-1 to TRBJ2-1; D is ambiguous. The CDR3 contains 11 residues. Germline CDR1 and CDR2: MGHDK and SYGVNS. V lost 4 bases and J 9 bases, leaving 7 bases between the germline ends. CDR3 in DNA: TGTGCCAGCAGTGCCGGAAGTGAGCAGTTCTTC. This gives the protein CASSAGSEQFF.